A selection of T cell receptor beta chains follows, all from one sample in a study of chemoradiotherapy in HPV16-positive cancers. Sequencing was performed with immunoSEQ multiplex PCR; in TCRdb, only in-frame clones are kept and a portion is missing. The sample comprises 15,000 to 20,000 clones, nearly 90% of which are singletons, and 2% to 2.5% rests with the top ten. Sequencing was performed on blood, taken from a patient who underwent chemoradiotherapy. Receptors were obtained from a human donor with HPV-associated anogenital cancer. CDR3s include the opening cysteine and the closing phenylalanine or tryptophan. D genes are given only for firm matches. Only part of the rows carry a size: once, few, many, or a class if the clone is expanded.

cdr3_nt: TGTGCCAGCACCCTCGGTGTGAACCGGGACGAGCAGTACTTC; cdr3_aa: CASTLGVNRDEQYF; v_call: TRBV5-4; cdr3_length: 14; j_call: TRBJ2-7; d_call: .; clone_size: .
cdr3_nt: TGTGCCAGCAGCCAAGATACGGTCAATAATTCACCCCCCCACTTT; cdr3_aa: CASSQDTVNNSPPHF; v_call: TRBV4-2; cdr3_length: 15; j_call: TRBJ1-6; d_call: .; clone_size: .
cdr3_nt: TGTGCCAGCAGTGCCTCGCGACGGGATTCACCCCTCCACTTT; cdr3_aa: CASSASRRDSPLHF; v_call: TRBV6-5; cdr3_length: 14; j_call: TRBJ1-6; d_call: .; clone_size: .
cdr3_nt: TGTGCCAGCAGCCGCACAGAGCTTAATGAAAAACTGTTTTTT; cdr3_aa: CASSRTELNEKLFF; v_call: TRBV28; cdr3_length: 14; j_call: TRBJ1-4; d_call: .; clone_size: few
cdr3_nt: TGTGCCAGCAGTTTTAGGCATCTGGGCGGCTACACCTTC; cdr3_aa: CASSFRHLGGYTF; v_call: TRBV27; cdr3_length: 13; j_call: TRBJ1-2; d_call: .; clone_size: .
cdr3_nt: TGCAGCGTCCTGGGGGGAGGAGAGACCCAGTACTTC; cdr3_aa: CSVLGGGETQYF; v_call: TRBV29-1; cdr3_length: 12; j_call: TRBJ2-5; d_call: .; clone_size: .
cdr3_nt: TGTGCCAGCAGCCAAACACAGGGGCCCCAAGAGACCCAGTACTTC; cdr3_aa: CASSQTQGPQETQYF; v_call: TRBV4-2; cdr3_length: 15; j_call: TRBJ2-5; d_call: TRBD1; clone_size: .
cdr3_nt: TGTGCCAGCAGCTTTGGCACTGAAGCTTTCTTT; cdr3_aa: CASSFGTEAFF; v_call: TRBV5-6; cdr3_length: 11; j_call: TRBJ1-1; d_call: .; clone_size: .
cdr3_nt: TGTGCCAGCAGCTTGTCTTGGACAGGGCGTATGAACACTGAAGCTTTCTTT; cdr3_aa: CASSLSWTGRMNTEAFF; v_call: TRBV5-6; cdr3_length: 17; j_call: TRBJ1-1; d_call: TRBD1; clone_size: .
cdr3_nt: TGTGCCAGCAGCCTCATACGCGGGACAGGGACTTTCTTT; cdr3_aa: CASSLIRGTGTFF; v_call: TRBV5-6; cdr3_length: 13; j_call: TRBJ1-1; d_call: TRBD1; clone_size: .
cdr3_nt: TGCGCCAGCAGCCTTGGGACAGGGAACACCGGGGAGCTGTTTTTT; cdr3_aa: CASSLGTGNTGELFF; v_call: TRBV4-1; cdr3_length: 15; j_call: TRBJ2-2; d_call: TRBD1; clone_size: .
cdr3_nt: TGTGCCAGTAGTAGCGGGTTATACGAGCAGTACTTC; cdr3_aa: CASSSGLYEQYF; v_call: TRBV19; cdr3_length: 12; j_call: TRBJ2-7; d_call: .; clone_size: once
cdr3_nt: TGTGCCAGCAGCTTGGTTTCGGAGGGAACTAACGAGCAGTACTTC; cdr3_aa: CASSLVSEGTNEQYF; v_call: TRBV5-4; cdr3_length: 15; j_call: TRBJ2-7; d_call: .; clone_size: .
cdr3_nt: TGTGCCAGCAGCTCGCTATTTCAGACTAGCGGGTATAGCACCGGGGAGCTGTTTTTT; cdr3_aa: CASSSLFQTSGYSTGELFF; v_call: TRBV11-2; cdr3_length: 19; j_call: TRBJ2-2; d_call: TRBD2; clone_size: .
cdr3_nt: TGTGCCACCCCGGGGGTCTTTGTTGGGAACACCGGGGAGCTGTTTTTT; cdr3_aa: CATPGVFVGNTGELFF; v_call: TRBV21-1; cdr3_length: 16; j_call: TRBJ2-2; d_call: .; clone_size: .
cdr3_nt: TGTGCCAGCAGCGTAGAGTGGGAGGGCCTAAATGAGCAGTTCTTC; cdr3_aa: CASSVEWEGLNEQFF; v_call: TRBV9; cdr3_length: 15; j_call: TRBJ2-1; d_call: TRBD2; clone_size: .
cdr3_nt: TGTGCCAGCAGTGAGACACCTGAAGCTTTCTTT; cdr3_aa: CASSETPEAFF; v_call: TRBV6-1; cdr3_length: 11; j_call: TRBJ1-1; d_call: .; clone_size: .
cdr3_nt: TGTGCCAGTAGTAAGAACACTCGAGTAAGCACAGATACGCAGTATTTT; cdr3_aa: CASSKNTRVSTDTQYF; v_call: TRBV19; cdr3_length: 16; j_call: TRBJ2-3; d_call: .; clone_size: .
cdr3_nt: TGCGCCAGCAGCCAAGGAGACGCTGGAAACACCATATATTTT; cdr3_aa: CASSQGDAGNTIYF; v_call: TRBV4-1; cdr3_length: 14; j_call: TRBJ1-3; d_call: .; clone_size: few
cdr3_nt: TGTGCCTGGAGCCCCTTAAGGAGCAACACTGAAGCTTTCTTT; cdr3_aa: CAWSPLRSNTEAFF; v_call: TRBV30; cdr3_length: 14; j_call: TRBJ1-1; d_call: .; clone_size: .
cdr3_nt: TGTGCCAGCAGTAAACTAGCGGGAGGGCCAGATACGCAGTATTTT; cdr3_aa: CASSKLAGGPDTQYF; v_call: TRBV6-6; cdr3_length: 15; j_call: TRBJ2-3; d_call: TRBD2; clone_size: .
cdr3_nt: TGTGCCAGCAGTGAGGGCAGGATCTCCTACGAGCAGTACTTC; cdr3_aa: CASSEGRISYEQYF; v_call: TRBV6-1; cdr3_length: 14; j_call: TRBJ2-7; d_call: .; clone_size: .
cdr3_nt: TGCGCCAGCAGCTTTATAGCGGCCCGGGGGGATAATGAGCAGTTCTTC; cdr3_aa: CASSFIAARGDNEQFF; v_call: TRBV5-1; cdr3_length: 16; j_call: TRBJ2-1; d_call: TRBD2; clone_size: once
cdr3_nt: TGTGCCAGCAGCCAAGATCCGGGGCGAGGGACTGAAGCTTTCTTT; cdr3_aa: CASSQDPGRGTEAFF; v_call: TRBV4-2; cdr3_length: 15; j_call: TRBJ1-1; d_call: .; clone_size: once
cdr3_nt: TGTGCCAGCAGTCCTCCCCCAGAAGAGACCCAGTACTTC; cdr3_aa: CASSPPPEETQYF; v_call: TRBV2; cdr3_length: 13; j_call: TRBJ2-5; d_call: .; clone_size: .
cdr3_nt: TGCGCCAGCAGAATGGCAGGCTCACAGCCCCAGCATTTT; cdr3_aa: CASRMAGSQPQHF; v_call: TRBV10-2; cdr3_length: 13; j_call: TRBJ1-5; d_call: .; clone_size: .
cdr3_nt: TGTGCTAGTGGTTTTGTTAGCGGGGGGGTCGGGGAGCTGTTTTTT; cdr3_aa: CASGFVSGGVGELFF; v_call: TRBV12-5; cdr3_length: 15; j_call: TRBJ2-2; d_call: TRBD2; clone_size: .
cdr3_nt: TGCAGCGTCCAAGGACGGGGAACCTCCTACGAGCAGTACTTC; cdr3_aa: CSVQGRGTSYEQYF; v_call: TRBV29-1; cdr3_length: 14; j_call: TRBJ2-7; d_call: .; clone_size: .
cdr3_nt: TGCAGCGTTGAAGATAGACAGCAGTACTTC; cdr3_aa: CSVEDRQQYF; v_call: TRBV29-1; cdr3_length: 10; j_call: TRBJ2-7; d_call: .; clone_size: .
cdr3_nt: TGCGCCAGCAGCTTGGCTACAGGGGGCATCGAGGCCAAAAACATTCAGTACTTC; cdr3_aa: CASSLATGGIEAKNIQYF; v_call: TRBV5-1; cdr3_length: 18; j_call: TRBJ2-4; d_call: TRBD1; clone_size: .
cdr3_nt: TGTGCCAGCAGCTCGTACCGGGACAGTGAGCTGTTTTTT; cdr3_aa: CASSSYRDSELFF; v_call: TRBV7-9; cdr3_length: 13; j_call: TRBJ2-2; d_call: TRBD1; clone_size: .
cdr3_nt: TGTGCCAGCAGTTCAGTCTCCGGGTACGAGCAGTACTTC; cdr3_aa: CASSSVSGYEQYF; v_call: TRBV27; cdr3_length: 13; j_call: TRBJ2-7; d_call: .; clone_size: .
cdr3_nt: TGTGCCAGCAGCCTTCAGGGGTCTGCGGATGGCTACACCTTC; cdr3_aa: CASSLQGSADGYTF; v_call: TRBV9; cdr3_length: 14; j_call: TRBJ1-2; d_call: .; clone_size: .
cdr3_nt: TGTGCCAGCAGCGTAGCCGCAGGGGGAAACTTACTCCACTTT; cdr3_aa: CASSVAAGGNLLHF; v_call: TRBV9; cdr3_length: 14; j_call: TRBJ1-6; d_call: TRBD1; clone_size: .
cdr3_nt: TGTGCCAGCAGCCCACAAGAGCGGGAGACCCAGTACTTC; cdr3_aa: CASSPQERETQYF; v_call: TRBV6-5; cdr3_length: 13; j_call: TRBJ2-5; d_call: .; clone_size: .
cdr3_nt: TGCGCCAGCAGTGAGGAGGGGAAGGGTAGAGCTTTCTTT; cdr3_aa: CASSEEGKGRAFF; v_call: TRBV10-1; cdr3_length: 13; j_call: TRBJ1-1; d_call: .; clone_size: .
cdr3_nt: TGTGCCAGAAGCTTGGGGGACCGAGGTCACGAGCAGTACTTC; cdr3_aa: CARSLGDRGHEQYF; v_call: TRBV5-3; cdr3_length: 14; j_call: TRBJ2-7; d_call: .; clone_size: .
cdr3_nt: TGTGCCACTGGGGGTGGCGGGACAGGGGGTTACGAGACCCAGTACTTC; cdr3_aa: CATGGGGTGGYETQYF; v_call: TRBV10-3; cdr3_length: 16; j_call: TRBJ2-5; d_call: TRBD1; clone_size: .
cdr3_nt: TGTGCCAGCAGCTTGGCGTACACCTTC; cdr3_aa: CASSLAYTF; v_call: TRBV5-5; cdr3_length: 9; j_call: TRBJ1-2; d_call: .; clone_size: .